The clone carrying this TCR beta chain was observed a single time. This sample is drawn from a study of blood T cell repertoires in COVID-19. Assay used: immunoSEQ multiplex PCR; TCRdb lists only in-frame clones, some missing. The table shows some 270,000 clones, with over 70% occurring only once. This CDR3 region has 14 residues. Trimming shortened V by 3 bases and J by 0 bases, and 9 bases separated the two germline ends. Per germline, CDR1 SGHRS and CDR2 YFSETQ. Sequencing was done on a sample of PBMCs or T cells enriched from blood (not recorded which). The TCR sequence derives from a woman aged 40-49 years who had been exposed to COVID-19. The rearrangement links TRBV5-1 to TRBJ1-1; D perhaps matches TRBD1 (6 bases). CDR3 in DNA: TGCGCCAGCAGCTGGACAGCCATGAACACTGAAGCTTTCTTT. As protein: CASSWTAMNTEAFF.